Below, one T cell receptor (beta chain) is given with its context. This record comes from a study of control samples from healthy donors and cancer patients. Profiling relied on immunoSEQ multiplex PCR, and the TCRdb table lists in-frame clones only, not all of them. The sample yields 400,000 to 500,000 clones, roughly 90% seen once. Per the germline V gene, CDR1 is KGHDR and CDR2 is SFDVKD. This CDR3 comprises 11 residues. The V and J ends lost 7 bases and 7 bases respectively, with 7 bases between them. The chain joins TRBV24-1 to TRBJ2-1; tentatively, D is TRBD2 (5 bases). Sequencing was carried out using PBMCs. This receptor was identified in a middle-aged man with head and neck cancer. The CDR3 region is CATSRGNEQFF. The CDR3 region has the DNA TGTGCCACCAGCCGGGGAAATGAGCAGTTCTTC.